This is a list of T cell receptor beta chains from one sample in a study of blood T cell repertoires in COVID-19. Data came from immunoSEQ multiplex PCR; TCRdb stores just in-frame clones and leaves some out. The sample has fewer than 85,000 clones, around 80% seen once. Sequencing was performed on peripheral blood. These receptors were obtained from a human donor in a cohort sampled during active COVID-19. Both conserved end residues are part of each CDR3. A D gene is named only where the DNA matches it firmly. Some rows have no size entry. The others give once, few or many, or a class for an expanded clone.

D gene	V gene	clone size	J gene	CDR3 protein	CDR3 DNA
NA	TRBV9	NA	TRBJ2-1	CASSESYSSYNEQFF	TGTGCCAGCAGCGAATCCTATAGCTCCTACAATGAGCAGTTCTTC
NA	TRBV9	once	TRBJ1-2	CASSRTYRYGYTF	TGTGCCAGCAGCAGGACATACCGCTATGGCTACACCTTC
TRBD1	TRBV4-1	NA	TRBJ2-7	CASSQATGGSYEQYF	TGCGCCAGCAGCCAAGCGACAGGGGGCTCCTACGAGCAGTACTTC
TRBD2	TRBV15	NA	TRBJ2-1	CATSRGGLAGPYNEQFF	TGTGCCACCAGCAGAGGGGGCTTAGCGGGCCCCTACAATGAGCAGTTCTTC
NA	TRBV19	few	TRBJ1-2	CASSLDRGYTF	TGTGCCAGTAGTCTGGACAGAGGCTACACCTTC
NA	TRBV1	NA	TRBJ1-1	CTSPRGTEAFF	TGCACCAGCCCCAGGGGCACTGAAGCTTTCTTT
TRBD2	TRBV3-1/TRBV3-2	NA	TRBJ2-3	CASSQDSSGANTDTQYF	TGTGCCAGCAGCCAAGACTCGAGCGGGGCAAACACAGATACGCAGTATTTT
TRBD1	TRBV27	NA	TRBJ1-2	CASSYLQGADGYTF	TGTGCCAGCAGTTACTTACAGGGGGCGGATGGCTACACCTTC
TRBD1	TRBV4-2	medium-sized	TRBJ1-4	CASSHPPLGQGLETIDEKLFF	TGTGCCAGCAGCCACCCACCCTTGGGACAGGGCTTAGAGACGATCGATGAAAAACTGTTTTTT
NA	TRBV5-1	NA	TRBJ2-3	CASSSDPGGGGADTQYF	TGCGCCAGCAGCTCCGACCCAGGGGGCGGGGGGGCAGATACGCAGTATTTT
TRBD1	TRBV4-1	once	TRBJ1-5	CASSQGPDRGSIQPQHF	TGCGCCAGCAGCCAAGGTCCGGACAGGGGTTCCATTCAGCCCCAGCATTTT
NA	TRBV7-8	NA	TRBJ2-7	CASSLGTSSYEQYF	TGTGCCAGCAGCTTAGGGACATCTTCCTACGAGCAGTACTTC
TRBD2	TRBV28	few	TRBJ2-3	CASSSPRGSGGPITDTQYF	TGTGCCAGCAGTTCCCCTCGGGGTAGCGGGGGGCCGATCACAGATACGCAGTATTTT
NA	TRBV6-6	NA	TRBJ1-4	CASSYRTAGEKLFF	TGTGCCAGCAGTTACCGGACTGCTGGAGAAAAACTGTTTTTT
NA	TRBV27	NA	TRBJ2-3	CASSLSRASTDTQYF	TGTGCCAGCAGTTTATCAAGAGCTAGCACAGATACGCAGTATTTT
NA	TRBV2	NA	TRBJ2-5	CASIQFETQYF	TGTGCCAGCATTCAGTTCGAGACCCAGTACTTC
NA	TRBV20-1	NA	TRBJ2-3	CSASIAFGTDTQYF	TGCAGTGCTAGTATTGCGTTCGGCACAGATACGCAGTATTTT
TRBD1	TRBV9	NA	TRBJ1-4	CASSVQGAEKLFF	TGTGCCAGCAGCGTGCAGGGGGCTGAAAAACTGTTTTTT
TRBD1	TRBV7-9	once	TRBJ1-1	CASSARQGAGTEAFF	TGTGCCAGCAGCGCTAGGCAGGGGGCTGGCACTGAAGCTTTCTTT
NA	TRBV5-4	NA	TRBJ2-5	CASSWGETQYF	TGTGCCAGCAGCTGGGGCGAGACCCAGTACTTC
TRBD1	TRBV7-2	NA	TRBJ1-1	CASSFTTGGSGNTEAFF	TGTGCCAGCAGCTTCACTACAGGGGGATCGGGGAACACTGAAGCTTTCTTT
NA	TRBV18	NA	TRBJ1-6	CASSPTLSSENSPLHF	TGTGCCAGCTCACCCACCCTGAGCAGCGAGAATTCACCCCTCCACTTT
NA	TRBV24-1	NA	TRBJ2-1	CATSGTTGSSYNEQFF	TGTGCCACCAGTGGCACGACAGGTAGCTCCTACAATGAGCAGTTCTTC
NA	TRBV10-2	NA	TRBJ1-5	CASSDTGNQPQHF	TGCGCCAGCAGTGATACCGGGAATCAGCCCCAGCATTTT
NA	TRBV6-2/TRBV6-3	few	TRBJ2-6	CASSYGGTHLRSGANVLTF	TGTGCCAGCAGTTACGGCGGCACGCACTTAAGATCTGGGGCCAACGTCCTGACTTTC
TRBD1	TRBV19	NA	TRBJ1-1	CASTTGQRNTEAFF	TGTGCCAGTACCACGGGACAGAGGAACACTGAAGCTTTCTTT
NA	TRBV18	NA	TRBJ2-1	CASSENNEQFF	TGTGCCAGCTCGGAGAACAATGAGCAGTTCTTC
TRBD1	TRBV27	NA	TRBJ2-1	CASSLAGTGTYNEQFF	TGTGCCAGCAGTCTCGCCGGGACAGGCACCTACAATGAGCAGTTCTTC
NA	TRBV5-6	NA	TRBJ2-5	CASSRGWEETQYF	TGTGCCAGCAGCCGCGGATGGGAAGAGACCCAGTACTTC
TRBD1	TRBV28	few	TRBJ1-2	CASRMGTGGGYGYTF	TGTGCCAGCAGGATGGGAACAGGGGGTGGGTATGGCTACACCTTC
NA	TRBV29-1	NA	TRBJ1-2	CSVGHSGYGYTF	TGCAGCGTTGGACATTCAGGGTATGGCTACACCTTC
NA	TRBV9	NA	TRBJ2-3	CASSVVEGADTQYF	TGTGCCAGCAGCGTAGTAGAGGGGGCAGATACGCAGTATTTT
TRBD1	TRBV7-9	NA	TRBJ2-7	CASSLPGQGASEQYF	TGTGCCAGCAGCTTACCGGGACAGGGGGCGAGTGAGCAGTACTTC
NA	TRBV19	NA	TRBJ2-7	CASSMVDTVGSEQYF	TGTGCCAGTAGTATGGTCGACACGGTCGGTAGCGAGCAGTACTTC
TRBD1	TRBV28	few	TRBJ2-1	CASRPRDSYNEQFF	TGTGCCAGCAGGCCCCGGGACAGTTACAATGAGCAGTTCTTC
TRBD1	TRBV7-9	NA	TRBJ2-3	CASSPRDRVTDTQYF	TGTGCCAGCAGCCCTCGGGACAGGGTCACAGATACGCAGTATTTT
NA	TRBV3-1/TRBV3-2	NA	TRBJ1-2	CASSQYRNNYGYTF	TGTGCCAGCAGCCAGTACAGAAATAACTATGGCTACACCTTC
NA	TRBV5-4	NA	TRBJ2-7	CASSLQTQLHEQYF	TGTGCCAGCAGCTTGCAGACACAGCTCCACGAGCAGTACTTC
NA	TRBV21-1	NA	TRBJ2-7	CASRGSGTYEQYF	TGTGCCAGCAGAGGAAGCGGAACTTACGAGCAGTACTTC
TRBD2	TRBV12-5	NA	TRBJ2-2	CASGGTSGVVGELFF	TGTGCTAGTGGCGGGACTAGCGGGGTGGTCGGGGAGCTGTTTTTT
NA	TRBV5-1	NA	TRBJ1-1	CASREMVVNTEAFF	TGCGCCAGCAGGGAGATGGTCGTGAACACTGAAGCTTTCTTT
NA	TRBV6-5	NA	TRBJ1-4	CASSYLATTNEKLFF	TGTGCCAGCAGTTACCTCGCAACTACTAATGAAAAACTGTTTTTT
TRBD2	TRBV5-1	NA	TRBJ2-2	CASSLGGGGRTGELFF	TGCGCCAGCAGCTTGGGCGGCGGGGGGCGCACCGGGGAGCTGTTTTTT